This T cell receptor (beta chain) comes out of a study of T-cell reconstitution after alpha-beta-depleted transplantation in children. Study-level points and caveats: Several hundred rapidly expanded clones from non-depleted graft cells reportedly supplied alpha-beta T cells about two months post-transplant. T-cell counts and diversity were attributed mostly to newly produced T cells one year after transplant.

Preparation of the TCRbeta library involved a method that used unique molecular identifiers. Each CDR3 protein gets one entry after TCRdb re-called the PCR reads with MiXCR. The profile shows approximately 300,000 distinct CDR3 sequences, around a tenth of them singletons. This clonotype occurred a few times. Its antigen is currently unknown. The V end lost 1 base, the J end lost 3 bases, and 16 bases lay between the germline ends. CDR3 length: 16 amino acids. Germline CDR1 and CDR2: LNHDA and SQIVND (reference sequence). The specimen was PBMCs, collected before TCRalphabeta/CD19-depleted stem cell transplant. The TCR comes from a boy under two years old with acute myeloid leukemia, due to receive a stem cell transplant. The J gene is TRBJ2-7, the V gene TRBV19, with D perhaps TRBD2 (5 bases). CDR3 DNA: TGTGCCAGTAGTATAGCCGCGAATTCCGGGGTCTACGAGCAGTACTTC. It yields the protein CASSIAANSGVYEQYF.